This T cell receptor (beta chain) was identified during a study of blood T cell repertoires in COVID-19. Per the authors' pipeline: For nucleated cells, counts were estimated from reference gene primer amplification. The protocol was immunoSEQ multiplex PCR, while the TCRdb copy is restricted to in-frame clones and leaves out a portion. V and J calls and clone size follow that table, whereas D and trimming were derived from the DNA. The top ten hold under 2% of the sample, which has 80,000 to 100,000 clones, about nine tenths seen once. Germline CDR1 is SGHKS and CDR2 is YYEKEE (reference sequence). The CDR3 has 15 amino acids. After removal of 4 bases from V and 6 bases from J, the junction contained 8 bases not matched to a gene.

Input material: peripheral blood. The chain uses TRBV5-5 and TRBJ2-1; 9 bases are shared with TRBD2. The receptor was isolated from a human donor with active COVID-19. The donor label of this sample is uncertain. This chain's CDR3 is CASSPAGRGGNEQFF. CDR3 nucleotides: TGTGCCAGCAGCCCTGCAGGGCGGGGGGGCAATGAGCAGTTCTTC.